The T cell receptor beta chain described here comes from a study of blood T cell repertoires in COVID-19. Trimming removed 5 bases at V and 3 bases at J, with 28 bases between. Looked up from germline, CDR1 is MNHEY and CDR2 is SMNVEV (reference sequence). This CDR3 comprises 19 residues. Assay used: immunoSEQ multiplex PCR; TCRdb lists only in-frame clones, some missing. The sample has under 250,000 clones; around 83% are singletons. The source material was peripheral blood. The gene calls are TRBV27 and TRBJ1-1; perhaps TRBD1 as D (5 bases). This receptor was taken from a woman between 18 and 30 years old with acute or convalescent COVID-19. DNA for the CDR3: TGTGCCAGCAGTCTCAGACCCATTCAGGGTTTGCAACGAGACACTGAAGCTTTCTTT. Amino acids: CASSLRPIQGLQRDTEAFF.